This paragraph covers one T cell receptor (beta chain) sequence. What antigen it recognizes has not been identified. No much larger clone exists at a distance of one base, and base qualities are not known. From the germline V gene, CDR1 is MGHRA and CDR2 is YSYEKL. Compared with germline, V lacks 1 base and J lacks 10 bases; bases without a gene match: 5. From its cysteine to its phenylalanine, the CDR3 spans 15 amino acids. Just CDR3 DNA is preserved here, 45 bases in frame from base 1. The data were taken from a study of spatial heterogeneity in lung cancer (dated 2019 in TCRdb). For the wider study: Beta-chain transcripts were consistently detected in greater numbers than alpha-chain transcripts, which likely reflects a higher abundance of beta-chain transcripts. In tumor regions, TCR transcript counts showed a strong correlation with a T cell transcriptional module score from matched bulk RNA-seq. In the raw uncorrected reads, each unique combination of TCR and UMI appeared more than ten times on average. The study quantitatively compared TCR alpha and beta repertoires across multiple tumor regions, matched nontumor lung and blood in non-small cell lung cancer. TCR repertoire features were related to nonsynonymous mutation counts determined by whole-exome sequencing of tumor tissue. At surgery, over 200 tumor regions, 61 to 65 matched nontumor lung samples and 56 PBMC samples were TCR-sequenced for both alpha and beta chains.

The paper as a whole reports these results and caveats: TCR-seq was estimated to cover only about 7.6% of tumor T cells for alpha chains and about 13% for beta chains. Counts of ubiquitous and regional expanded TCRs were found to correlate with counts of ubiquitous and regional nonsynonymous mutations, respectively. A correlation was observed between the number of expanded intratumoral alpha and beta TCRs and the tumor nonsynonymous mutation count. Confirming at a functional level the hypothesis that regional TCRs recognize regional mutations was considered to require additional single-cell paired TCR alpha and beta sequencing.

The sample's time point label, decoded: sample taken at primary tumor resection. Donors were 65 to 85 patients with early-stage, untreated non-small cell lung cancer from the lung TRACERx cohort. For TCR sequencing, whole RNA was extracted from tumor and nontumor lung tissue, or from cryopreserved PBMC samples, and no cell sorting was done. Only patients with enough RNA available from two or more tumor regions were chosen for TCR sequencing. Before selection, tumor and adjacent nontumor lung specimens were reviewed by a lung pathologist. Library preparation used 5' RACE. Sequencing instrument: NextSeq 500. To allow correction of PCR and sequencing errors, the TCR library protocol tagged every TCR cDNA molecule with a unique molecular identifier. The authors' pipeline ran thus. TCR identification, UMI-based error correction and CDR3 extraction were performed with Decombinator tools. TCRs above a frequency of 2 per 1,000, corresponding to the top 1% of the tumor frequency distribution, were defined as expanded. Expanded tumor TCRs were classed as regional if statistically deemed absent (corrected P<0.05) from at least one tumor region, otherwise ubiquitous. Each repertoire was subsampled 100 times to 5,000 TCRs, after which Renyi diversity was computed with the R vegan package. CDR3 similarity networks were built from amino acid triplet string-kernel similarity, connecting CDR3s with pairwise similarity above 0.82. In TCRdb, the public reads were trimmed at Q25 with fastp and aligned with MiXCR, with productive beta chains retained. Rows matching on CDR3 protein sequence are summarized as one entry with the most common DNA and genes. The V and J calls come from TCRdb's annotation, not from the publication. In this sample the table shows around 100,000 distinct CDR3 sequences, 3.5% to 5% of which occur a single time. The ten largest clones represent about 20% of the sample.

The specimen was lung tumor tissue, collected at surgery. The origin of this receptor is a male donor with early-stage non-small cell lung cancer. The rearranged chain carries TRBV4-1 and TRBJ1-6; 9 junctional bases match TRBD1. The base sequence is TGCGCCAGCAGCCAAGGGGACAGGGACGGGTCACCCCTCCACTTT. Translated, this is CASSQGDRDGSPLHF.